This TCR beta chain was identified during a study of T-cell memory formation after mild COVID-19. The study, taken as a whole, reports: Day 15 to 85 contracting clones showed balanced CD4/CD8; later expanders leaned CD4+. The finding that pre-infection memory included some responding clones suggested that cross-reactive memory joined. Still unconfirmed is whether the second-wave clones peaking on day 37 recognized SARS-CoV-2.

Germline loops: CDR1 LNHNV, CDR2 YYDKDF (reference sequence). Trimming cost V 3 bases and J 3 bases, with 8 bases left between them. The CDR3 has 13 residues. Constant-segment primers and 5'RACE yielded cDNA libraries for TCR alpha and TCR beta, each carrying sample barcodes and UMIs. From the 5' RACE reads, TCRdb called clonotypes with MiXCR, one entry per CDR3 protein. This sample carries 410,000 or so distinct CDR3 sequences, roughly a quarter of them seen once, and the ten largest clones take around 13%. Concerning this clonotype: Its target is not known.

The clonotype comes from an adult woman who had mild COVID-19 (a few samples of this study predate the infection). Cell type and time point are not known. The rearrangement joins TRBV15 to TRBJ1-1; no reliable D call. The specimen was PBMCs or a T cell subset sorted from them (not recorded which). CDR3 nucleotide sequence: TGTGCCACCAGCAGGAGGACTGACACTGAAGCTTTCTTT. This translates into CATSRRTDTEAFF.